The rows below give T cell receptor beta chains drawn from one sample of a study of early T cells in non-severe SARS-CoV-2 infection. Via MiXCR, TCRdb re-called the 5' RACE reads, giving one row per CDR3 protein. Of tens of thousands of distinct CDR3 sequences listed, less than 11% were seen once; the top ten hold 8% to 10%. The starting material was whole blood, obtained at baseline. The receptor set was obtained from an adult who was a healthcare worker with PCR-confirmed SARS-CoV-2 infection or an uninfected control (not recorded which). CDR3s include the opening cysteine and the closing phenylalanine or tryptophan. D genes are given only for firm matches. Not all rows give a size; the values are once, few, many and, for expanded clones, a class.

>.|TRBV20-1|TRBJ2-5|.
CSARVPQGIETQYF
TGCAGTGCTAGAGTCCCTCAGGGGATAGAGACCCAGTACTTC
>few|TRBV18|TRBJ1-5|.
CASSGDQNQPQHF
TGTGCCAGCTCGGGGGACCAAAATCAGCCCCAGCATTTT
>.|TRBV29-1|TRBJ2-7|.
CSAVGQGTYEQYF
TGCAGCGCCGTGGGGCAGGGTACCTACGAGCAGTACTTC
>few|TRBV7-6|TRBJ1-3|.
CASSLPPGGAGNTIYF
TGTGCCAGCAGCTTGCCACCCGGAGGGGCTGGAAACACCATATATTTT
>.|TRBV6-2/TRBV6-3|TRBJ2-7|.
CASSLTRRTYEQYF
TGTGCCAGCAGCCTAACTCGAAGGACCTACGAGCAGTACTTC
>few|TRBV6-5|TRBJ2-5|.
CASGLMVSSETQYF
TGTGCCAGCGGACTTATGGTTTCATCAGAGACCCAGTACTTC
>.|TRBV11-3|TRBJ1-6|.
CASSASTDSPLHF
TGTGCCAGCAGCGCCTCGACGGATTCACCCCTCCACTTT
>few|TRBV5-1|TRBJ1-5|.
CASSLGGAANQPQHF
TGCGCCAGCAGCTTGGGAGGGGCGGCCAATCAGCCCCAGCATTTT
>.|TRBV9|TRBJ2-3|.
CASSVTLTPTDTQYF
TGTGCCAGCAGCGTAACTTTAACACCTACAGATACGCAGTATTTT
>.|TRBV7-4|TRBJ2-7|TRBD2
CASSLDQREVVYEQYF
TGTGCCAGCAGCTTAGACCAGCGGGAGGTTGTATACGAGCAGTACTTC
>few|TRBV20-1|TRBJ1-2|.
CSARDLGGGYGYTF
TGCAGTGCTAGAGATCTGGGAGGTGGCTATGGCTACACCTTC
>few|TRBV12-3/TRBV12-4|TRBJ2-1|TRBD1
CASRSPGQGPQTEQFF
TGTGCCAGCAGATCCCCCGGACAGGGACCCCAGACTGAGCAGTTCTTC
>.|TRBV2|TRBJ1-2|.
CASSDHDGVFYGYTF
TGTGCCAGCAGTGACCATGATGGAGTCTTCTATGGCTACACCTTC
>many|TRBV12-3/TRBV12-4|TRBJ2-3|TRBD2
CASSFWGRGGGNAQYF
TGTGCCAGCAGTTTTTGGGGAAGGGGCGGGGGTAATGCGCAGTATTTT
>many|TRBV28|TRBJ2-4|TRBD1
CASSEGAAKNIQYF
TGTGCCAGCAGCGAGGGGGCAGCCAAAAACATTCAGTACTTC
>few|TRBV30|TRBJ2-7|.
CAWTQGLDEQYF
TGTGCCTGGACACAGGGACTCGACGAGCAGTACTTC
>few|TRBV7-9|TRBJ1-2|TRBD1
CASSHSGTGLGYTF
TGTGCCAGCAGCCACTCCGGGACAGGGTTGGGCTACACCTTC
>few|TRBV19|TRBJ2-2|.
CASSISQADTGELFF
TGTGCCAGTAGTATCTCACAGGCAGACACCGGGGAGCTGTTTTTT
>many|TRBV5-6|TRBJ2-2|.
CASSLLRRKYRAPGELFF
TGTGCCAGCAGCTTGTTACGCCGAAAGTACAGGGCCCCCGGGGAGCTGTTTTTT
>few|TRBV20-1|TRBJ1-4|TRBD1
CSAGGQGVEKLFF
TGCAGTGCCGGGGGACAGGGCGTAGAAAAACTGTTTTTT
>few|TRBV7-9|TRBJ2-1|TRBD2
CASSLSLAVNEQFF
TGTGCCAGCAGCTTATCACTAGCGGTGAATGAGCAGTTCTTC
>many|TRBV7-8|TRBJ1-3|.
CASSTRQTSGNTIYF
TGTGCCAGCAGCACCCGACAGACCTCTGGAAACACCATATATTTT
>few|TRBV12-3/TRBV12-4|TRBJ1-5|.
CASSLRNPNQPQHF
TGTGCCAGCAGTTTGAGGAATCCCAATCAGCCCCAGCATTTT
>many|TRBV7-2|TRBJ1-5|.
CASSLTGPNQPQHF
TGTGCCAGCAGTTTAACAGGGCCCAATCAGCCCCAGCATTTT
>.|TRBV7-2|TRBJ2-1|TRBD2
CASRYGLAGASEQFF
TGTGCCAGCAGGTATGGACTAGCGGGAGCTTCTGAGCAGTTCTTC
>many|TRBV28|TRBJ2-2|.
CASIAGWAGELFF
TGTGCCAGCATAGCAGGGTGGGCCGGGGAGCTGTTTTTT
>.|TRBV7-2|TRBJ2-1|TRBD2
CASSLASGRTDNEQFF
TGTGCCAGCAGCTTAGCGAGCGGGAGGACAGACAATGAGCAGTTCTTC
>.|TRBV12-3/TRBV12-4|TRBJ2-5|.
CASSSRVEREETQYF
TGTGCCAGCAGTTCCAGGGTGGAAAGGGAGGAGACCCAGTACTTC
>.|TRBV3-1|TRBJ2-3|.
CASSTLDTQYF
TGTGCCAGCTCCACGTTAGATACGCAGTATTTT
>.|TRBV14|TRBJ2-1|TRBD2
CASSRLAGTSSYNEQFF
TGTGCCAGCAGCCGCCTAGCGGGAACCAGCTCCTACAATGAGCAGTTCTTC
>few|TRBV4-1|TRBJ2-2|TRBD1
CASSLSRTGATGELFF
TGCGCCAGCAGCCTGAGTCGGACAGGGGCCACCGGGGAGCTGTTTTTT
>few|TRBV9|TRBJ1-1|TRBD1
CASSGTGVTEAFF
TGTGCCAGCAGCGGGACAGGGGTGACTGAAGCTTTCTTT
>few|TRBV29-1|TRBJ2-2|.
CSVEEGLWGTGELFF
TGCAGCGTTGAAGAGGGGCTCTGGGGGACCGGGGAGCTGTTTTTT
>few|TRBV12-2|TRBJ2-7|.
CASGQVRSYEQYF
TGTGCAAGCGGGCAGGTTAGATCCTACGAGCAGTACTTC
>few|TRBV7-2|TRBJ2-3|.
CASSRSGGLGTDTQYF
TGTGCCAGCAGCCGTAGTGGAGGGCTGGGCACAGATACGCAGTATTTT
>.|TRBV28|TRBJ2-5|.
CASSQGGTQYF
TGTGCCAGCAGTCAAGGAGGGACCCAGTACTTC
>few|TRBV2|TRBJ2-5|.
CASREEETQYF
TGTGCCAGCAGGGAGGAAGAGACCCAGTACTTC
>.|TRBV5-1|TRBJ2-4|.
CASSLGGTNIQYF
TGCGCCAGCAGCTTGGGCGGAACAAACATTCAGTACTTC
>many|TRBV20-1|TRBJ2-3|TRBD2
CSAPGLATDTQYF
TGCAGTGCCCCGGGACTAGCCACAGATACGCAGTATTTT
>few|TRBV30|TRBJ1-6|.
CAWSVLAEEGNSPLHF
TGTGCCTGGAGTGTACTTGCAGAGGAAGGGAATTCACCCCTCCACTTT
>many|TRBV5-1|TRBJ2-7|.
CASSLLADSYEQYF
TGCGCCAGCAGCTTGTTAGCGGACTCCTACGAGCAGTACTTC
>.|TRBV20-1|TRBJ2-1|.
CSAPTTFNEQFF
TGCAGTGCCCCGACTACCTTCAATGAGCAGTTCTTC
>many|TRBV6-2/TRBV6-3|TRBJ2-1|TRBD2
CASSSGGSQNEQFF
TGTGCCAGCAGTTCTGGCGGGAGTCAGAATGAGCAGTTCTTC
>few|TRBV3-1|TRBJ1-1|.
CASTGTDTEAFF
TGTGCCAGTACAGGGACCGACACTGAAGCTTTCTTT
>.|TRBV19|TRBJ2-7|TRBD2
CASTGLAGQHYEQYF
TGTGCCAGTACCGGACTAGCGGGTCAACACTACGAGCAGTACTTC
>.|TRBV4-1|TRBJ2-7|TRBD1
CASSQNRRQGAGEQYF
TGCGCCAGCAGCCAGAACAGGAGACAGGGGGCGGGCGAGCAGTACTTC
>many|TRBV7-9|TRBJ2-3|TRBD2
CASSLQGLAGDTQYF
TGTGCCAGCAGCTTACAGGGGCTAGCGGGAGATACGCAGTATTTT